One and the same sample provided the 26 T cell receptor beta chains below, sequenced in a study of spatial heterogeneity in lung cancer. TCRdb reprocessed the 5' RACE reads with MiXCR, giving one entry per CDR3 protein. The repertoire holds 9,500 to 12,000 distinct CDR3 sequences, with roughly 6.3% as singletons. Indicated time point: sample taken at primary tumor resection. Whole RNA obtained from tumor, nontumor lung or frozen PBMC underwent sequencing without sorting. The material sequenced was PBMCs, taken at surgery. Source of these receptors: a male donor with early-stage non-small cell lung cancer.

By share, this clonotype counts as medium-sized (0.01 to 0.1%). Since it is a stray read in a library aimed at alpha chains, this beta chain has a size that is not meaningful. The chain is built from TRBV29-1 and TRBJ2-3; 7 bases line up with TRBD2. CDR3 length equals 12 residues. Germline CDR1 reads SQVTM; CDR2 reads ANQGSEA. V trimming: 7 bases; J trimming: 1 base; junction bases outside the gene matches: 2. Here the CDR3 reads CSAAGGTDTQYF. The CDR3 region has the DNA TGCAGCGCGGCGGGAGGCACAGATACGCAGTATTTT.

This clonotype rates as medium-sized. This beta chain turned up in a library designed for alpha chains; as an off-target read, its abundance says little. The genes are TRBV6-4 and TRBJ2-1; 8 nucleotides agree with TRBD2. Germline CDR1 reads MRHNA; CDR2 reads SNTAGT. The V gene end was trimmed by 3 bases and the J gene end by 7 bases; junction bases not matched to a gene: 8. This CDR3 contains 15 residues. This CDR3 is CASSEFGGAENEQFF. The CDR3 coding sequence is TGTGCCAGCAGTGAATTCGGGGGGGCGGAGAATGAGCAGTTCTTC.

This clonotype has just a few counts. This beta chain is a stray sequence in a library constructed for alpha chains; its clone size is not meaningful. The rearrangement uses TRBV28 and TRBJ2-7, with TRBD2 matching 9 bases. Trimming removed 7 bases from V and 5 bases from J; junction bases left unmatched: 9. This CDR3 has 14 residues. Germline assignment: CDR1 MDHEN and CDR2 SYDVKM. The CDR3 DNA sequence: TGTGCCAGCACCTCTGCGGGGGGGGGCCACGAGCAGTACTTC. As protein: CASTSAGGGHEQYF. The full variable domain, rest sourced from reference TRBV28 and TRBJ2-7, is DVKVTQSSRYLVKRTGEKVFLECVQDMDHENMFWYRQDPGLGLRLIYFSYDVKMKEKGDIPEGYSVSREKKERFSLILESASTNQTSMYLCASTSAGGGHEQYFGPGTRLTVT.

This clonotype was detected many times. This beta chain came through as a stray read in a library set up for alpha chains, and its size says little. V is TRBV24-1 and J is TRBJ2-3, with 11 bases aligning to TRBD1. Germline-derived CDR1 and CDR2 are KGHDR and SFDVKD. Trimming removed 4 bases from V and 2 bases from J; junction bases left unmatched: 7. The CDR3 is made up of 17 amino acids. CDR3 in amino acids: CATSDPGTGGFTDTQYF. CDR3 sequence (DNA): TGTGCCACCAGTGACCCGGGGACAGGGGGTTTCACAGATACGCAGTATTTT.

This clonotype was picked up many times. This beta chain was picked up by a library intended for alpha chains and is off target, so its count carries little meaning. The chain carries TRBV28 and TRBJ2-4, with 8 nucleotides matching TRBD2. The V gene's germline CDR1 is MDHEN and CDR2 SYDVKM. The length of the CDR3 is 15 residues. V was clipped by 2 bases and J by 10 bases; unmatched bases: 10. CDR3 coding DNA: TGTGCCAGCAGTTTAGCGGGAGGTCCCCTGAGAATTCAGTACTTC. Protein product: CASSLAGGPLRIQYF.

This clonotype was recorded at least ten times. With the library built for alpha chains, this beta chain is off target and its frequency is not meaningful. The rearrangement uses TRBV10-3 and TRBJ2-3; either TRBD1 or TRBD2 may fit D (6 bases each). Germline assignment: CDR1 ENHRY and CDR2 SYGVKD. The CDR3 is 17 residues long. Trimming took off 4 bases at V and 4 bases at J, with 21 bases between the two ends. The CDR3 loop is CAISGGVGGPRADTQYF. CDR3 bases: TGTGCCATCAGTGGTGGCGTCGGGGGCCCCCGTGCAGATACGCAGTATTTT.

At least ten counts were recorded for this clonotype. The germline gene is not matched at one end of the junction; a read error may be the cause. This beta chain is an unintended read in a library built for alpha chains; its size means little. The chain carries TRBV29-1 and TRBJ2-2; maybe TRBD2 (5 bases). This CDR3 region has 15 residues. The germline gives CDR1 SQVTM, CDR2 ANQGSEA. The DNA for the CDR3 is TGCAGCGTTGTGATAGCTGAAGCGAACACCGGGGAGCCGTTTTTT. This gives the protein CSVVIAEANTGEPFF.

There are a few counts of this clonotype. This beta chain is a stray sequence in a library constructed for alpha chains; its clone size is not meaningful. The CDR3 reads CSAASSGSPYNEQFF. The CDR3 DNA reads as TGCAGTGCTGCATCTAGCGGGAGTCCCTACAATGAGCAGTTCTTC. The V call is TRBV20-1, the J call TRBJ2-1; TRBD2 matches at 10 bases. V trimming: 5 bases; J trimming: 2 bases; junction bases outside the gene matches: 6. This CDR3 region has 15 residues. Per germline, CDR1 DFQATT and CDR2 SNEGSKA (reference sequence).

This clonotype is labeled medium-sized. Within a library made for alpha chains, this beta chain is off target, and its count is uninformative. This chain connects TRBV10-3 to TRBJ2-1; D remains unclear. V gave up 8 bases and J gave up 6 bases, with 17 bases separating them. CDR1 is ENHRY, CDR2 SYGVKD, per germline. CDR3 length: 14 residues. CDR3 DNA: TGTGCCATCTCCGGACCGAACTTAAGCAATGAGCAGTTCTTC. The encoded protein is CAISGPNLSNEQFF.

In its sample, this clonotype was seen many times. This beta chain came through as a stray read in a library set up for alpha chains, and its size says little. The chain has TRBV10-3 and TRBJ2-3, with no clear D. The CDR3 length is 12 residues. Trimming shortened V by 3 bases and J by 4 bases, and 5 bases separated the two germline ends. Germline-derived CDR1 and CDR2 are ENHRY and SYGVKD. CDR3: CAISDRADTQYF. In nucleotides, the CDR3 is TGTGCCATCAGTGACCGCGCAGATACGCAGTATTTT.

This clonotype was counted many times. Found in a library prepared for alpha chains, this beta chain is an off-target read, and its abundance has little meaning. The chain links TRBV15 to TRBJ2-7; TRBD2 aligns across 11 bases. Unmatched junction bases numbered 2, after V lost 1 base and J lost 0 bases. The V gene's germline CDR1 is LNHNV and CDR2 YYDKDF (reference sequence). The CDR3 runs to 16 residues. This CDR3 is CATSRGGTSGSYEQYF. DNA of the CDR3: TGTGCCACCAGCAGAGGGGGGACTAGCGGCTCCTACGAGCAGTACTTC.

Worth noting for this clonotype: This beta chain was picked up by a library intended for alpha chains and is off target, so its count carries little meaning. The genes are TRBV7-2 and TRBJ2-1, with 9 bases matching TRBD1. J lost 2 bases, V lost 8 bases, and 4 bases had no gene match. The CDR3 consists of 14 residues. The V gene's germline CDR1 is SGHTA and CDR2 FQGNSA. The CDR3 coding sequence is TGTGCCAGCGGACAGGGGCGCGCCTACAATGAGCAGTTCTTC. Translated: CASGQGRAYNEQFF.

With respect to this clonotype: Because this beta chain is a stray read in a library intended to capture alpha chains, its abundance should not be given much weight. This chain uses TRBV11-2 with TRBJ2-5, with D unclear. The CDR3 has 13 amino acids. The germline gives CDR1 SGHAT, CDR2 FQNNGV. V lost 5 bases and J lost 2, with 9 bases in between. CDR3 loop: CASSLVEQETQYF. In nucleotides, the CDR3 is TGTGCCAGCAGCCTAGTGGAACAAGAGACCCAGTACTTC.

Details on this clonotype: Found in a library prepared for alpha chains, this beta chain is an off-target read, and its abundance has little meaning. The chain is built from TRBV28 and TRBJ2-3, with a tentative D call TRBD2 (5 bases). The CDR3 is 14 residues long. CDR1 and CDR2 from the germline V gene are MDHEN and SYDVKM. V was clipped by 3 bases and J by 3 bases, with 10 bases between them. DNA of the CDR3: TGTGCCAGCAGTTTTCTAGCTGGTACAGATACGCAGTATTTT. It translates to CASSFLAGTDTQYF.

This clonotype was recorded many times. This beta chain is an off-target read within a library intended for alpha chains, so its frequency means little. This chain's CDR3 is CASSLDYSALGAQYF. For the CDR3, the DNA is TGTGCCAGCAGCTTAGATTACAGCGCCCTAGGGGCCCAGTACTTC. The chain joins TRBV11-2 to TRBJ2-5; TRBD1 might be the D (5 bases). Trimming took 0 bases from V and 9 from J, leaving 17 bases between them. The CDR3 extends over 15 amino acids. CDR1 SGHAT and CDR2 FQNNGV come from the germline V gene. The entire variable domain, with the rest obtained from reference TRBV11-2 and TRBJ2-5, is as follows: EAGVAQSPRYKIIEKRQSVAFWCNPISGHATLYWYQQILGQGPKLLIQFQNNGVVDDSQLPKDRFSAERLKGVDSTLKIQPAKLEDSAVYLCASSLDYSALGAQYFGPGTRLLVL.

On this clonotype itself: This beta chain represents an off-target read in a library built for alpha chains; its size is of limited meaning. V gene TRBV6-1 combines with J gene TRBJ1-1, with D unclear. The length of the CDR3 is 13 residues. Per germline, CDR1 MNHNS and CDR2 SASEGT. Trimming stripped 6 bases from V and 4 bases from J, with 12 bases between. The CDR3 protein is CASSITDFTEAFF. The CDR3 nucleotides read TGTGCCAGCAGCATTACAGATTTCACTGAAGCTTTCTTT.

A few counts support this clonotype. This beta chain appears as a stray read in a library generated for alpha chains; its size is not informative. The genes are TRBV5-1 and TRBJ2-7; D is ambiguous. CDR1 and CDR2 from the germline V gene are SGHRS and YFSETQ. The CDR3 runs 12 residues. V was trimmed by 0 bases and J by 4 bases, leaving 5 bases between them. Written as DNA, the CDR3 is TGCGCCAGCAGCTTGGTTGGGTACGAGCAGTACTTC. Its translation is CASSLVGYEQYF.

This clonotype was detected ten times or more. Within a library made for alpha chains, this beta chain is off target, and its count is uninformative. The CDR3 loop reads CSGGGTGAAADTQYF. The CDR3 coding sequence is TGCAGCGGCGGAGGGACAGGTGCCGCGGCAGATACGCAGTATTTT. This rearrangement joins TRBV29-1 to TRBJ2-3; 8 bases align to TRBD1. The germline V gene encodes CDR1 SQVTM and CDR2 ANQGSEA. Losses at the gene ends were 7 bases for V and 4 bases for J; bases not matched to a gene: 13. The CDR3 has 15 residues.

The sample holds many counts of this clonotype. This beta chain was picked up by a library intended for alpha chains and is off target, so its count carries little meaning. The chain has TRBV28 and TRBJ2-7; D remains unclear. The V end was cut by 2 bases, the J end by 2 bases, with 10 bases between. CDR3 length: 14 residues. Germline V gene lookup returns CDR1 MDHEN and CDR2 SYDVKM. CDR3 protein: CASSLSSEPYEQYF. Written as DNA, the CDR3 is TGTGCCAGCAGTTTAAGTTCGGAGCCCTACGAGCAGTACTTC.

This clonotype came up many times. This beta chain is a stray read from a library made for alpha chains; its abundance is not meaningful. V gene TRBV7-6 combines with J gene TRBJ2-4; 7 bases agree with TRBD2. Trimming took 5 bases from V and 3 from J; bases not matched to a gene: 10. The length of the CDR3 is 16 residues. CDR1 is SGHVS, CDR2 FNYEAQ, per germline. The CDR3 nucleotides are TGTGCCAGCAGCCCTACCGCTCGGGGGGTCAAAAACATTCAGTACTTC. Translating gives CASSPTARGVKNIQYF.

This clonotype was counted ten times or more. With the library built for alpha chains, this beta chain is off target and its frequency is not meaningful. V gene TRBV28 combines with J gene TRBJ2-7; TRBD1 matches at 9 bases. After removal of 5 bases from V and 2 bases from J, the junction contained 7 bases not matched to a gene. The CDR3 spans 15 residues. Looked up from germline, CDR1 is MDHEN and CDR2 is SYDVKM. The CDR3 loop reads CASSRPGQGTYEQYF. For the CDR3, the DNA is TGTGCCAGCAGTCGTCCGGGACAGGGCACCTACGAGCAGTACTTC.

In this sample, this clonotype turned up many times. This beta chain turned up in a library designed for alpha chains; as an off-target read, its abundance says little. V gene TRBV7-6 combines with J gene TRBJ2-2, with TRBD2 identical over 11 bases. The CDR3 is 17 amino acids. After removal of 1 base from V and 4 bases from J, the junction contained 5 bases not matched to a gene. Germline V CDR1 and CDR2: SGHVS, FNYEAQ. CDR3 loop: CASSLVLAGDGTGELFF. The DNA of the CDR3 is TGTGCCAGCAGCTTAGTACTAGCGGGAGACGGCACCGGGGAGCTGTTTTTT.

Turning to this clonotype: This beta chain appears as a stray read in a library generated for alpha chains; its size is not informative. The rearrangement links TRBV20-1 to TRBJ1-2; 9 bases map to TRBD1. CDR1 is DFQATT, CDR2 SNEGSKA, per germline (reference sequence). CDR3 size: 14 residues. The junction had 6 bases not matched to a gene; V was cut back by 6 bases and J by 1 base. The DNA of the CDR3 is TGCAGTGCCACACAGGGGGCTTTTAACTATGGCTACACCTTC. This sequence encodes CSATQGAFNYGYTF.

This clonotype was seen at least ten times. This beta chain is an off-target read within a library intended for alpha chains, so its frequency means little. This rearrangement joins TRBV27 to TRBJ1-4, with TRBD1 matching 10 bases. The V segment lost 6 bases and the J segment 2 bases; nucleotides outside the gene matches: 3. There are 15 residues in the CDR3. In germline, CDR1 is MNHEY, CDR2 SMNVEV (reference sequence). The CDR3: CASRPDRGTNEKLFF. The CDR3 DNA reads as TGTGCCAGCAGACCGGACAGGGGGACTAATGAAAAACTGTTTTTT.

The table lists this clonotype with a few counts. With the library built for alpha chains, this beta chain is off target and its frequency is not meaningful. The rearrangement joins TRBV18 to TRBJ2-2; 8 bases match TRBD2. V lost 1 base to trimming and J lost 4 bases; unmatched junction nucleotides: 5. The CDR3 extends over 16 amino acids. The germline V gene encodes CDR1 KGHSH and CDR2 LQKENI. The CDR3 DNA reads TGTGCCAGCTCACCACGGAGCGGGAGCAGCACCGGGGAGCTGTTTTTT. Translated, it gives CASSPRSGSSTGELFF.

Only a few counts were recorded for this clonotype. Little can be read into the size of this beta chain, an off-target read in a library designed for alpha chains. V and J are TRBV30 and TRBJ2-5; D assignment may be TRBD1 or TRBD2 (5 bases each). The V end lost 2 bases, the J end lost 3 bases, and 7 bases lay between the germline ends. In germline, CDR1 is GTSNPN, CDR2 SVGIG (reference sequence). The CDR3 spans 12 residues. The CDR3: CAWSRGEETQYF. In DNA form, the CDR3 reads TGTGCCTGGAGTCGAGGGGAAGAGACCCAGTACTTC. The full variable domain, rest sourced from reference TRBV30 and TRBJ2-5, is SQTIHQWPATLVQPVGSPLSLECTVEGTSNPNLYWYRQAAGRGLQLLFYSVGIGQISSEVPQNLSASRPQDRQFILSSKKLLLSDSGFYLCAWSRGEETQYFGPGTRLLVL.